The 29 T cell receptor beta chains below all came from one sample that was sequenced in a study of shared clonotypes between healthy human individuals. Assay used: immunoSEQ multiplex PCR; TCRdb lists only in-frame clones, some missing. The sample gives 2,100,000 or so clones, around 95% of which show up once; less than 0.15% is in the top ten. Material: naive CD4+ T cells sorted from blood. The subset: CD45RA+ positively selected. These receptors were taken from a man aged 18 to 30 in good health.

The chain carries TRBV5-1 and TRBJ2-3, with 10 bases fitting TRBD2. This CDR3 region has 14 residues. Germline values: CDR1 SGHRS, CDR2 YFSETQ. V dropped 7 bases and J dropped 0; count of bases not matched to a gene: 2. The chain's CDR3 is CASLAGASTDTQYF. The CDR3 coding sequence is TGCGCCAGCCTAGCGGGGGCCAGCACAGATACGCAGTATTTT.

The rearrangement uses TRBV9 and TRBJ2-7; maybe TRBD2 (5 bases). V lost 0 bases and J 7 bases, leaving 14 bases between the germline ends. The CDR3 extends over 14 amino acids. Germline CDR1 is SGDLS and CDR2 is YYNGEE. The chain's CDR3 is CASSVGAYPGEQYF. The CDR3 DNA reads as TGTGCCAGCAGCGTAGGGGCCTACCCGGGGGAGCAGTACTTC.

This chain joins TRBV5-4 and TRBJ1-1, with 8 bases that match TRBD1. Germline values: CDR1 SGHNT, CDR2 YYREEE (reference sequence). The junction had 12 bases not matched to a gene; V was cut back by 5 bases and J by 6 bases. The CDR3 has 15 residues. Here the CDR3 reads CASRGADRGRAEAFF. CDR3 coding DNA: TGTGCCAGCAGGGGGGCTGACAGGGGAAGGGCTGAAGCTTTCTTT. Full variable domain (missing parts from reference TRBV5-4 and TRBJ1-1): ETGVTQSPTHLIKTRGQQVTLRCSSQSGHNTVSWYQQALGQGPQFIFQYYREEENGRGNFPPRFSGLQFPNYSSELNVNALELDDSALYLCASRGADRGRAEAFFGQGTRLTVV.

This clone came up a few times. The chain employs TRBV28 and TRBJ1-5; D not certain. The V gene lost 8 bases and the J gene lost 4 bases, with 12 bases spanning the gap. This CDR3 has 13 amino acids. Germline values: CDR1 MDHEN, CDR2 SYDVKM. DNA for the CDR3: TGTGCCAGCGCCAGTACACCTAATCAGCCCCAGCATTTT. Its translation is CASASTPNQPQHF.

The gene calls are TRBV19 and TRBJ2-1; 8 bases line up with TRBD2. The CDR3 extends over 14 amino acids. CDR1 and CDR2 (germline): LNHDA, SQIVND (reference sequence). V dropped 6 bases and J dropped 9; count of bases not matched to a gene: 10. The CDR3 coding sequence is TGTGCCAGTAGGGGGACTAGGTCTGTCGGTGAGCAGTTCTTC. The encoded protein is CASRGTRSVGEQFF.

The genes are TRBV5-1 and TRBJ1-4; unclear D gene. The length of the CDR3 is 19 residues. Trimming pared 0 bases from V and 7 bases from J, leaving 25 bases between. Germline CDR1 is SGHRS and CDR2 is YFSETQ. The CDR3 sequence: CASSLGATSLTRVREKLFF. In DNA, the CDR3 is TGCGCCAGCAGCTTGGGGGCGACAAGCCTGACTCGTGTCCGTGAAAAACTGTTTTTT.

The rearrangement links TRBV5-1 to TRBJ1-1, with unresolved D. The CDR3 runs 13 residues. CDR1 is SGHRS, CDR2 YFSETQ, per germline. The germline V and J ends were trimmed by 1 base and 1 base, with 5 bases remaining between them. The CDR3 is CASSLNQNTEAFF. The CDR3 nucleotides are TGCGCCAGCAGCTTGAATCAGAACACTGAAGCTTTCTTT.

V gene TRBV7-8 combines with J gene TRBJ2-2; TRBD1 aligns across 10 bases. This CDR3 comprises 14 residues. With V trimmed by 11 bases and J by 3 bases, 6 bases remained unmatched. From germline, CDR1 is SGHVS and CDR2 FQNEAQ. The CDR3 here is CASRQGAYTGELFF. CDR3 DNA: TGTGCCTCCAGACAGGGGGCGTACACCGGGGAGCTGTTTTTT.

The chain recombines TRBV10-2 with TRBJ1-3, with D unclear. This CDR3 is built from 14 residues. CDR1 is WSHSY, CDR2 SAAADI, per germline. Trimming pared 7 bases from V and 1 base from J, leaving 11 bases between. CDR3 sequence: CASKTDLSGNTIYF. The CDR3 DNA follows: TGCGCCAGCAAGACGGACCTTTCTGGAAACACCATATATTTT.

The J gene is TRBJ2-7, the V gene TRBV6-6; perhaps TRBD2 as D (6 bases). V dropped 8 bases and J dropped 5 bases, with 10 bases sitting between them. The CDR3 has 11 residues. CDR1 and CDR2 (germline): MNHNY, SVGAGI (reference sequence). The CDR3 reads CASGGSHEQYF. The CDR3 nucleotides read TGTGCCAGCGGGGGGTCCCACGAGCAGTACTTC.

The chain combines TRBV7-9 with TRBJ2-3; D perhaps matches TRBD1 (6 bases). This CDR3 contains 15 residues. The ends were cut back, 5 bases at V and 0 bases at J, with 12 bases in the middle. CDR1 SEHNR and CDR2 FQNEAQ come from the germline V gene (reference sequence). CDR3 in amino acids: CASSQDSPSTDTQYF. CDR3 sequence (DNA): TGTGCCAGCAGCCAGGACAGCCCAAGCACAGATACGCAGTATTTT.

The chain employs TRBV5-1 and TRBJ1-2, with TRBD1 matching over 8 bases. The CDR3 contains 18 residues. Looked up from germline, CDR1 is SGHRS and CDR2 is YFSETQ. CDR3 DNA: TGCGCGTCCAGAATGTACCCCGGGACAGGAGAATTCAACTATGGCTACACCTTC. As protein: CASRMYPGTGEFNYGYTF. The full variable domain, its missing parts supplied by reference TRBV5-1 and TRBJ1-2, is KAGVTQTPRYLIKTRGQQVTLSCSPISGHRSVSWYQQTPGQGLQFLFEYFSETQRNKGNFPGRFSGRQFSNSRSEMNVSTLELGDSALYLCASRMYPGTGEFNYGYTFGSGTRLTVV.

For this clone: The same CDR3 is also encoded by other DNA sequences in this sample. This rearrangement joins TRBV19 to TRBJ1-5; no reliable D call. Germline loops: CDR1 LNHDA, CDR2 SQIVND (reference sequence). With 0 bases removed from V and 2 bases from J, the gap between germline ends came to 8 bases. The CDR3 has 15 amino acids. CDR3 nucleotide sequence: TGTGCCAGTAGTATAGAGGGGTACGGCAATCAGCCCCAGCATTTT. It translates to CASSIEGYGNQPQHF.

This clone has a single count. This chain connects TRBV11-2 to TRBJ2-7; D is ambiguous. Germline-derived CDR1 and CDR2 are SGHAT and FQNNGV. V was shortened by 1 base and J by 3 bases, with 10 bases between the two germline ends. CDR3 size: 14 residues. The chain's CDR3 is CASSLAIGFYEQYF. The CDR3 bases are TGTGCCAGCAGCTTAGCGATTGGTTTCTACGAGCAGTACTTC.

The genes are TRBV10-3 and TRBJ2-7; tentatively, D is TRBD2 (6 bases). This CDR3 comprises 14 residues. V lost 4 bases to trimming and J lost 4 bases, with 14 bases between them. In germline, CDR1 is ENHRY, CDR2 SYGVKD. CDR3 coding DNA: TGTGCCATCAGTGCGTTAGCGGAGACTTACGAGCAGTACTTC. Translated: CAISALAETYEQYF.

J is TRBJ1-6 and V is TRBV19; D is unresolved. Germline V gives CDR1 LNHDA, CDR2 SQIVND (reference sequence). The CDR3 runs 17 residues. V dropped 3 bases and J dropped 7 bases, with 19 bases sitting between them. The CDR3 loop reads CASSIGGGDLGNSPLHF. The CDR3, as DNA: TGTGCCAGTAGTATCGGCGGTGGAGACTTGGGGAATTCACCCCTCCACTTT.

This clone was recorded only once. The junction departs from the called germline gene at one end, perhaps through a read error. The chain combines TRBV7-7 with TRBJ2-5; TRBD2 matches at 7 bases. The germline V gene has CDR1 SSHAT and CDR2 FNYEAQ (reference sequence). The CDR3 loop spans 13 amino acids. In DNA, the CDR3 is TGTGCTAGCAGCGCAGGGAGGGAAGAGACCCAGTACTTC. This encodes CASSAGREETQYF.

This chain connects TRBV7-8 to TRBJ1-3; TRBD1 might be the D (5 bases). The CDR3 runs to 16 residues. Germline V gene sequence: CDR1 SGHVS, CDR2 FQNEAQ. Trimming removed 5 bases at V and 0 bases at J, with 14 bases between. The CDR3 coding sequence is TGTGCCAGCAGCCTGGGGACTGTCGGCTCTGGAAACACCATATATTTT. Protein: CASSLGTVGSGNTIYF.

The chain is built from TRBV7-2 and TRBJ2-7, with 10 bases that match TRBD2. The V gene end was trimmed by 4 bases and the J gene end by 6 bases; junction bases not matched to a gene: 6. CDR1 and CDR2 from the germline V gene are SGHTA and FQGNSA. This CDR3 has 14 residues. CDR3 bases: TGTGCCAGCAGCTCCGGGACTAGCGTGGTCGAGCAGTACTTC. Translating it yields CASSSGTSVVEQYF. The full variable domain, completed using reference TRBV7-2 and TRBJ2-7, is GAGVSQSPSNKVTEKGKDVELRCDPISGHTALYWYRQSLGQGLEFLIYFQGNSAPDKSGLPSDRFSAERTGGSVSTLTIQRTQQEDSAVYLCASSSGTSVVEQYFGPGTRLTVT.

On this clone itself: The same CDR3 arises from other DNA sequences in this sample as well. The V gene is TRBV30, the J gene TRBJ1-1; D is unresolved. Trimming took 0 bases from V and 5 from J, leaving 4 bases between them. The CDR3 length is 11 residues. Germline V gene data show CDR1 as GTSNPN and CDR2 as SVGIG (reference sequence). The CDR3 DNA sequence: TGTGCCTGGAGTGTTGAAACTGAAGCTTTCTTT. Its protein is CAWSVETEAFF.

A remark on this clone: Other nucleotide sequences from this sample produce the same CDR3. This chain connects TRBV2 to TRBJ2-7; the match to TRBD1 covers 8 bases. CDR3 length: 13 residues. Germline assignment: CDR1 SNHLY and CDR2 FYNNEI. Trimming cost V 4 bases and J 4 bases; bases outside gene matches: 3. The CDR3 DNA reads TGTGCCAGCAGTGTCGACAGGGGTTACGAGCAGTACTTC. Translating it yields CASSVDRGYEQYF. Supplemented by reference TRBV2 and TRBJ2-7, the full variable domain reads EPEVTQTPSHQVTQMGQEVILRCVPISNHLYFYWYRQILGQKVEFLVSFYNNEISEKSEIFDDQFSVERPDGSNFTLKIRSTKLEDSAMYFCASSVDRGYEQYFGPGTRLTVT.

V is TRBV6-4 and J is TRBJ2-3; D is ambiguous. Trimming removed 6 bases at V and 4 bases at J, with 14 bases between. The germline gives CDR1 MRHNA, CDR2 SNTAGT. This CDR3 is built from 14 residues. DNA for the CDR3: TGTGCCAGCAGCCCCACCGGCCGCGCAGATACGCAGTATTTT. Its protein is CASSPTGRADTQYF.

V gene TRBV6-6 combines with J gene TRBJ1-1; 8 bases fit TRBD1. The CDR3 has 14 residues. Germline-derived CDR1 and CDR2 are MNHNY and SVGAGI (reference sequence). The J segment lost 11 bases and the V segment lost 6 bases, leaving 14 bases of the junction unmatched. CDR3 region: CASSAGQGAGMAFF. The CDR3 nucleotides are TGTGCCAGCAGCGCGGGGCAGGGGGCGGGTATGGCTTTCTTT.

The chain uses TRBV6-4 and TRBJ2-3, with no clear D. This CDR3 spans 11 amino acids. Trimming pared 6 bases from V and 2 bases from J, leaving 3 bases between. Germline V gene sequence: CDR1 MRHNA, CDR2 SNTAGT. The chain's CDR3 is CASSLTDTQYF. Here the CDR3 DNA reads TGTGCCAGCAGCCTCACAGATACGCAGTATTTT.

The chain has TRBV10-1 and TRBJ2-5, with 9 bases lining up with TRBD1. V lost 4 bases, J lost 5 bases, and 5 bases stayed unmatched. Per the germline V gene, CDR1 is WNHNN and CDR2 is SYGVQD (reference sequence). CDR3 length: 14 residues. CDR3 region: CASSAGQGRETQYF. CDR3 sequence (DNA): TGCGCCAGCAGTGCGGGACAGGGCAGGGAGACCCAGTACTTC.

The chain links TRBV28 to TRBJ1-4; 12 bases are shared with TRBD1. The length of the CDR3 is 16 residues. CDR1 is MDHEN, CDR2 SYDVKM, per germline. V was pared by 2 bases and J by 8 bases, with 6 bases of the junction left unmatched. In nucleotides, the CDR3 is TGTGCCAGCAGTTTAACTCGGGACAGGGGGCGGGAAAAACTGTTTTTT. Protein: CASSLTRDRGREKLFF.

In nucleotides, the CDR3 is TGTGCCAGCAGCCGTCTACGGGGGTACGAGCAGTACTTC. This encodes CASSRLRGYEQYF. The gene calls are TRBV13 and TRBJ2-7, with D perhaps TRBD2 (6 bases). The germline gives CDR1 PRHDT, CDR2 FYEKMQ (reference sequence). The CDR3 is 13 amino acids. Trimming left V 5 bases short and J 4 bases short, with 12 bases between.

In this sample, this clone turned up once. The chain combines TRBV7-2 with TRBJ1-1; possible D gene TRBD1, 5 bases. The V gene's germline CDR1 is SGHTA and CDR2 FQGNSA. The CDR3 totals 16 residues. V dropped 1 base and J dropped 2 bases, with 14 bases sitting between them. CDR3 nucleotides: TGTGCCAGCAGCTTAGTGGGGGGGTTGAGTAACACTGAAGCTTTCTTT. Its translation is CASSLVGGLSNTEAFF.

The CDR3 nucleotides read TGCGCCAGCAGCTTCGGGACTCTTAGCGGCACAGATACGCAGTATTTT. The encoded protein is CASSFGTLSGTDTQYF. The genes are TRBV5-1 and TRBJ2-3; D is possibly TRBD2 (6 bases). Trimming pared 2 bases from V and 1 base from J, leaving 14 bases between. The germline gives CDR1 SGHRS, CDR2 YFSETQ. The CDR3 spans 16 residues.